This entry lists 24 T cell receptor beta chains sequenced from one sample in a study of T cell changes during pregnancy in multiple sclerosis (dated 2019 in TCRdb). Libraries were constructed by the immunoSEQ multiplex PCR assay. TCRdb took this table from immuneACCESS and kept in-frame rearrangements with V and J called. Such tables lack part of the clones; where checked against another copy, unresolved V genes explain under half of the gap, and the rest is unexplained. Across this sample there are around 30,000 clones, with about 90% seen only once. Of the sample, around 3.4% is held by the ten largest clones. The source was CD8+ T cells from peripheral blood mononuclear cells, collected in the third trimester of pregnancy. These receptor sequences come from a female donor with multiple sclerosis, enrolled in a pregnancy study.

This rearrangement joins TRBV4-3 to TRBJ1-4; 8 bases align to TRBD1. This CDR3 contains 14 residues. The ends lost 3 bases at V and 5 bases at J; junction bases unmatched: 2. Germline loops: CDR1 LGHNA, CDR2 YSLEER. The DNA of the CDR3 is TGCGCCAGCAGCCAGACAGGGGAGAATGAAAAACTGTTTTTT. It yields the protein CASSQTGENEKLFF.

The chain has TRBV7-9 and TRBJ1-2; no firm D call. Germline V CDR1 and CDR2: SEHNR, FQNEAQ (reference sequence). The CDR3 extends over 12 amino acids. Trimming cost V 4 bases and J 4 bases, with 7 bases left between them. The CDR3 region is CASSSSGYGYTF. The CDR3 DNA follows: TGTGCCAGCAGCTCCTCAGGCTATGGCTACACCTTC.

This chain joins TRBV4-3 and TRBJ2-1; the D is unclear. The CDR3 runs 16 residues. Per germline, CDR1 LGHNA and CDR2 YSLEER. Trimming removed 0 bases from V and 6 bases from J, with 15 bases in between. CDR3 sequence (DNA): TGCGCCAGCAGCCAAGATGGTCTACTAATTTCCAATGAGCAGTTCTTC. Amino acids: CASSQDGLLISNEQFF.

V usage is TRBV5-8 and J usage is TRBJ2-7, with D possibly being TRBD2 (5 bases). The germline V and J ends were trimmed by 5 bases and 2 bases, with 17 bases remaining between them. Germline V gives CDR1 SGHTS, CDR2 YDEGEE. The CDR3 extends over 15 amino acids. CDR3 DNA sequence: TGTGCCAGCAGTCGGCCCCGAAGAGCGGCCTACGAGCAGTACTTC. Residues: CASSRPRRAAYEQYF.

The J gene is TRBJ2-7, the V gene TRBV27; 10 bases are shared with TRBD2. With V trimmed by 0 bases and J by 5 bases, 4 bases remained unmatched. Germline V lookup: CDR1 MNHEY, CDR2 SMNVEV (reference sequence). The CDR3 has 15 residues. In DNA, the CDR3 is TGTGCCAGCAGTTTATCCACCGGGACTAGCGACGAGCAGTACTTC. This sequence encodes CASSLSTGTSDEQYF.

The chain couples TRBV30 to TRBJ2-7; the D gene is possibly TRBD2 (5 bases). In germline, CDR1 is GTSNPN, CDR2 SVGIG (reference sequence). The CDR3 extends over 13 amino acids. The V end was cut by 3 bases, the J end by 2 bases, with 11 bases between. In DNA, the CDR3 is TGTGCCTGGAGGGGCAGCGGAGCCTACGAGCAGTACTTC. This codes for CAWRGSGAYEQYF.

The chain is built from TRBV19 and TRBJ1-6; the D gene is possibly TRBD1 (6 bases). Trimming removed 0 bases from V and 7 bases from J, with 10 bases in between. The germline gives CDR1 LNHDA, CDR2 SQIVND (reference sequence). The CDR3 runs to 15 residues. The CDR3 protein is CASSIDRGGNSPLHF. In DNA form, the CDR3 reads TGTGCCAGTAGTATAGACAGGGGCGGAAATTCACCCCTCCACTTT.

This sequence joins TRBV6-5 and TRBJ1-2, with D unclear. Germline CDR1 is MNHEY and CDR2 is SVGAGI. V was pared by 2 bases and J by 2 bases, with 9 bases between. The CDR3 length is 14 residues. The CDR3 sequence is CASSYEGENYGYTF. The CDR3 DNA is TGTGCCAGCAGTTACGAGGGTGAGAACTATGGCTACACCTTC.

The chain carries TRBV4-3 and TRBJ2-3, with TRBD1 matching over 7 bases. This CDR3 is 18 amino acids long. From germline, CDR1 is LGHNA and CDR2 YSLEER. V trimming: 3 bases; J trimming: 2 bases; junction bases outside the gene matches: 14. The CDR3 sequence: CASSQGVTGTEYTDTQYF. The CDR3 DNA sequence: TGCGCCAGCAGCCAGGGGGTTACCGGGACAGAATACACAGATACGCAGTATTTT.

The chain has TRBV9 and TRBJ2-1, with 9 bases matching TRBD1. Germline lookup yields CDR1 SGDLS and CDR2 YYNGEE. This CDR3 has 17 amino acids. Trimming cost V 4 bases and J 7 bases; bases outside gene matches: 15. The CDR3 sequence: CASSTPTELTGGNEQFF. CDR3 nucleotide sequence: TGTGCCAGCAGCACACCCACTGAACTGACAGGGGGTAATGAGCAGTTCTTC. Based on the CDR3 plus reference TRBV9 and TRBJ2-1, the full variable domain is DSGVTQTPKHLITATGQRVTLRCSPRSGDLSVYWYQQSLDQGLQFLIQYYNGEERAKGNILERFSAQQFPDLHSELNLSSLELGDSALYFCASSTPTELTGGNEQFFGPGTRLTVL.

The chain couples TRBV27 to TRBJ2-7; D remains unclear. Trimming left V 3 bases short and J 2 bases short, with 11 bases between. Germline-derived CDR1 and CDR2 are MNHEY and SMNVEV (reference sequence). The CDR3 totals 14 residues. The CDR3 region has the DNA TGTGCCAGCAGTTTTGATAGTCTCACCTACGAGCAGTACTTC. This translates into CASSFDSLTYEQYF.

The chain has TRBV6-5 and TRBJ2-2; TRBD1 is a possible D gene (5 bases). The CDR3 sequence is 13 residues long. The V end was cut by 8 bases, the J end by 7 bases, with 14 bases between. The germline V gene encodes CDR1 MNHEY and CDR2 SVGAGI. CDR3 coding DNA: TGTGCCAGCGGAACAGGTTCCCTCGGGGAGCTGTTTTTT. Amino acids: CASGTGSLGELFF.

This chain connects TRBV5-5 to TRBJ2-1, with a possible D match to TRBD2 (5 bases). CDR3 length equals 13 residues. From germline, CDR1 is SGHKS and CDR2 YYEKEE (reference sequence). V gave up 0 bases and J gave up 14 bases, with 15 bases separating them. The CDR3 sequence is CASSLGGGGDKFF. In nucleotides, the CDR3 is TGTGCCAGCAGCTTGGGAGGAGGTGGGGATAAGTTCTTC.

The J gene is TRBJ2-5, the V gene TRBV11-2; 13 bases fit TRBD2. Per the germline V gene, CDR1 is SGHAT and CDR2 is FQNNGV. J gave up 5 bases and V 3 bases, and 15 bases lay outside the gene matches. CDR3 size: 19 residues. The CDR3 protein is CASSFNGLAGATSRETQYF. The CDR3 nucleotides are TGTGCCAGCAGCTTTAATGGACTAGCGGGGGCCACCTCCAGGGAGACCCAGTACTTC.

V is TRBV5-6 and J is TRBJ2-3; 8 bases line up with TRBD1. The CDR3 sequence is 14 residues long. Germline V gene data show CDR1 as SGHDT and CDR2 as YYEEEE. V lost 4 bases and J lost 5; bases outside the gene matches: 6. CDR3 protein: CASSPGQVLDTQYF. The CDR3 DNA is TGTGCCAGCAGCCCGGGACAGGTGCTAGATACGCAGTATTTT.

The chain recombines TRBV29-1 with TRBJ2-7; 9 bases line up with TRBD2. Germline V gene sequence: CDR1 SQVTM, CDR2 ANQGSEA. The CDR3 has 13 amino acids. V lost 7 bases and J lost 2; bases outside the gene matches: 6. CDR3 sequence (DNA): TGCAGCGCATTAGCGGGGGTGGCCTACGAGCAGTACTTC. The encoded protein is CSALAGVAYEQYF.

This rearrangement joins TRBV19 to TRBJ1-2, with D possibly TRBD1 on 6 matching bases. The CDR3 totals 13 residues. Trimming removed 10 bases from V and 3 bases from J, with 15 bases in between. Germline V gives CDR1 LNHDA, CDR2 SQIVND (reference sequence). The CDR3 nucleotides are TGTGCCACCCACAGGGCGCGGGACTATGGCTACACCTTC. It is translated as CATHRARDYGYTF.

The chain combines TRBV29-1 with TRBJ1-1; 7 bases line up with TRBD1. The CDR3 has 14 amino acids. V shed 6 bases, J shed 1 base, and the junction held 8 bases outside the gene matches. Germline V CDR1 and CDR2: SQVTM, ANQGSEA. CDR3 amino acids: CSVPGQVGNTEAFF. DNA of the CDR3: TGCAGCGTGCCCGGACAGGTGGGGAACACTGAAGCTTTCTTT.

The CDR3 loop reads CASSPGGTYGYTF. CDR3 nucleotides: TGTGCCAGCAGTCCTGGGGGCACCTATGGCTACACCTTC. The rearrangement uses TRBV27 and TRBJ1-2; tentative D call: TRBD1 (6 bases). The ends were cut back, 5 bases at V and 4 bases at J, with 11 bases in the middle. Per the germline V gene, CDR1 is MNHEY and CDR2 is SMNVEV (reference sequence). The CDR3 extends over 13 amino acids.

This rearrangement joins TRBV10-3 to TRBJ1-5, with TRBD1 matching 7 bases. This CDR3 comprises 13 residues. Per the germline V gene, CDR1 is ENHRY and CDR2 is SYGVKD. Trimming at V came to 4 bases and at J to 4 bases, leaving 1 base not matched to a gene. Here the CDR3 reads CAISGTGNQPQHF. The CDR3, as DNA: TGTGCCATCAGTGGGACAGGAAATCAGCCCCAGCATTTT.

V gene TRBV7-9 combines with J gene TRBJ2-1; D may be TRBD2 (7 bases). The CDR3 extends over 15 amino acids. Trimming stripped 7 bases from V and 4 bases from J, with 17 bases between. The germline V gene encodes CDR1 SEHNR and CDR2 FQNEAQ (reference sequence). The DNA of the CDR3 is TGTGCCAGCACGGGGGGACGGGGGGCGTACAATGAGCAGTTCTTC. Translating gives CASTGGRGAYNEQFF.

This chain uses TRBV6-4 with TRBJ2-1; the D is unclear. Germline V gene sequence: CDR1 MRHNA, CDR2 SNTAGT. CDR3 length: 14 amino acids. Trimming stripped 2 bases from V and 8 bases from J, with 13 bases between. The DNA for the CDR3 is TGTGCCAGCAGTGACGGCGGCGGAAAGGATGAGCAGTTCTTC. It encodes CASSDGGGKDEQFF.

This clone was recorded only once. This chain joins TRBV7-6 and TRBJ1-1; 12 positions match TRBD1. V shed 1 base, J shed 4 bases, and the junction held 10 bases outside the gene matches. In germline, CDR1 is SGHVS, CDR2 FNYEAQ. This CDR3 spans 18 amino acids. CDR3 sequence reads: CASSLGGQGAGVGTEAFF. The CDR3 coding sequence is TGTGCCAGCAGCTTAGGGGGACAGGGGGCAGGGGTTGGCACTGAAGCTTTCTTT.

V is TRBV6-1 and J is TRBJ2-5; no clear D gene. Per germline, CDR1 MNHNS and CDR2 SASEGT. This CDR3 spans 14 amino acids. Trimming left V 1 base short and J 5 bases short, with 11 bases between. DNA for the CDR3: TGTGCCAGCAGTGAAGACCCAGTCTTGGAGACCCAGTACTTC. Protein product: CASSEDPVLETQYF.